This T cell receptor beta chain was found in a study of OX40 agonist ivuxolimab in advanced cancers. V shed 5 bases, J shed 2 bases, and the junction held 5 bases outside the gene matches. Germline CDR1 is SGHAT and CDR2 is FQNNGV. The length of the CDR3 is 15 residues. Here immunoSEQ multiplex PCR was the method, and the copy in TCRdb shows in-frame clones only, minus some. The sample lists about 83,000 clones, 70% to 90% occurring once. The TCR comes from an adult with an advanced solid tumor such as melanoma, head and neck, liver or kidney cancer. The rearrangement joins TRBV11-2 to TRBJ2-5, with 10 bases identical to TRBD2. Sequenced material: CD4+ or CD8+ T cells sorted from blood, taken in a trial of the OX40 agonist ivuxolimab. CDR3 DNA: TGTGCCAGCAGCCGAGTAGCGGGAGGACAAGAGACCCAGTACTTC. Amino acid sequence: CASSRVAGGQETQYF.